This TCR beta chain was retrieved from a study of patients and donors after allogeneic stem cell transplantation. CDR1 and CDR2 from the germline V gene are MNHNS and SASEGT. J was trimmed by 1 base and V by 5 bases; bases with no gene match: 3. This CDR3 comprises 14 residues. A single record per CDR3 protein comes from TCRdb applying MiXCR to the RT-PCR reads. The table shows about a million distinct CDR3 sequences, with roughly 18% occurring only once. The clonotype comes from a human donor who was either an allogeneic HSCT recipient or a stem cell or donor lymphocyte infusion donor (not recorded which). It is not recorded whose cells these are; they may come from a transplant donor. Specimen: blood, either unsorted or a sorted T cell fraction (not recorded which). The genes are TRBV6-1 and TRBJ2-3, with 7 bases identical to TRBD2. CDR3 loop: CASSRAGGTDTQYF. In nucleotides, the CDR3 is TGTGCCAGCAGTCGTGCGGGGGGCACAGATACGCAGTATTTT.